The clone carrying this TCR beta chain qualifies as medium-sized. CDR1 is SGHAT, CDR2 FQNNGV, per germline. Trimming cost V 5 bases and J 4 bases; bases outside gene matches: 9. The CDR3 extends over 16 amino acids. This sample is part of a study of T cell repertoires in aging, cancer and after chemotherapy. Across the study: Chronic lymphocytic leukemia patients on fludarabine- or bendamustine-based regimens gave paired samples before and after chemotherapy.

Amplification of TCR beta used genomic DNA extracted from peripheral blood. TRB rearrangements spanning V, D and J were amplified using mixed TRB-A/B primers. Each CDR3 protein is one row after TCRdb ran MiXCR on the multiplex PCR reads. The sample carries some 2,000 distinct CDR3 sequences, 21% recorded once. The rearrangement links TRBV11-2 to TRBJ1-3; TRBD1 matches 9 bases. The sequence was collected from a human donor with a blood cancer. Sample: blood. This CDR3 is CASSKRDRVGGNTIYF. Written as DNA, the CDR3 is TGTGCCAGCAGCAAGAGGGACAGGGTCGGCGGAAACACCATATATTTT. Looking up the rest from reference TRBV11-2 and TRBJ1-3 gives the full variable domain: EAGVAQSPRYKIIEKRQSVAFWCNPISGHATLYWYQQILGQGPKLLIQFQNNGVVDDSQLPKDRFSAERLKGVDSTLKIQPAKLEDSAVYLCASSKRDRVGGNTIYFGEGSWLTVV.